The sample holds many counts of the clone carrying this TCR beta chain. Trimming removed 2 bases at V and 4 bases at J, with 8 bases between. This CDR3 is 13 amino acids long. MiXCR was run by TCRdb on the 5' RACE reads, yielding one entry per CDR3 protein. The sample shows some 50,000 distinct CDR3 sequences, about 26% of them seen only once. The sample belongs to a study of neurological immune-mediated disorders. This TCR derives from a woman aged 70 to 79 in good health. The gene calls are TRBV12-3 or TRBV12-4 and TRBJ1-2, with D unresolved. Sequencing was carried out using PBMCs. The CDR3 is CASSLNTLYGYTF. The CDR3 DNA sequence: TGTGCCAGCAGTTTAAACACGCTCTATGGCTACACCTTC.